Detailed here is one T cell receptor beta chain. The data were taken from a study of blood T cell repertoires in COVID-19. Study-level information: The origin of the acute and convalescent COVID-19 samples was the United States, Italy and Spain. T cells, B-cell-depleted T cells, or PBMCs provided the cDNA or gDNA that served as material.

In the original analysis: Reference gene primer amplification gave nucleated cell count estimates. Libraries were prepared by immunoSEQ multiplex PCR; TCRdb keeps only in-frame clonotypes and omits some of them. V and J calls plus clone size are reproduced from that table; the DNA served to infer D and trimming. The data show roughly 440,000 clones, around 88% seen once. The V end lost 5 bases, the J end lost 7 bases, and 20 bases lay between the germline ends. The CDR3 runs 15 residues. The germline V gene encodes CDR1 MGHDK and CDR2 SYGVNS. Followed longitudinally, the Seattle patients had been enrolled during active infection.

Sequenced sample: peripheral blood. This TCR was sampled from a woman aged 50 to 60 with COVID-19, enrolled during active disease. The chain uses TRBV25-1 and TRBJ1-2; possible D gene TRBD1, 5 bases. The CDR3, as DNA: TGTGCCAGCAGTCTAGGATCGGGGGGTTTTGGTGGCTACACCTTC. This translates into CASSLGSGGFGGYTF.